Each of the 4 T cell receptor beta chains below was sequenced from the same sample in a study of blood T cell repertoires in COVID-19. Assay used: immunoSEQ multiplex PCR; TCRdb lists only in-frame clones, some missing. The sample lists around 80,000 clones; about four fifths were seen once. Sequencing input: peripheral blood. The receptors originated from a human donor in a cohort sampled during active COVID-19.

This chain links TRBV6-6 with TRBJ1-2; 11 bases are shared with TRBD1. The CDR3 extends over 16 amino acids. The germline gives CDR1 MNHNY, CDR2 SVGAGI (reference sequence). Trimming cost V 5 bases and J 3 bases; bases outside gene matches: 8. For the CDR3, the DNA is TGTGCCAGCAGTCCTGGGACAGGGGGACGGTACTATGGCTACACCTTC. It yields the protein CASSPGTGGRYYGYTF.

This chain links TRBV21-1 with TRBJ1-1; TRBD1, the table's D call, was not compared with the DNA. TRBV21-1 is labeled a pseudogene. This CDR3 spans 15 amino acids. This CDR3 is CASSKKTGGSTEAFF. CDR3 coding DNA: TGTGCCAGCAGCAAAAAAACAGGGGGGAGCACTGAAGCTTTCTTT.

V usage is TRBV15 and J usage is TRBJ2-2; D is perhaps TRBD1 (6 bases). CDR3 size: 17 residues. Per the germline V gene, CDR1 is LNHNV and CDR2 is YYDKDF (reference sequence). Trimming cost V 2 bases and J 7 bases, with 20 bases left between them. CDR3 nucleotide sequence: TGTGCCACCAGCAGATTAACCGGGACAAAGGGTGGCGGGGAGCTGTTTTTT. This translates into CATSRLTGTKGGGELFF.

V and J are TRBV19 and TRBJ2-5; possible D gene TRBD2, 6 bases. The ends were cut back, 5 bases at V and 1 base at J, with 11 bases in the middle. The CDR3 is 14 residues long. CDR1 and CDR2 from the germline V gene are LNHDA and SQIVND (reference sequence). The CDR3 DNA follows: TGTGCCAGTAGTCCGGGACTTCTCCAAGAGACCCAGTACTTC. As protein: CASSPGLLQETQYF.